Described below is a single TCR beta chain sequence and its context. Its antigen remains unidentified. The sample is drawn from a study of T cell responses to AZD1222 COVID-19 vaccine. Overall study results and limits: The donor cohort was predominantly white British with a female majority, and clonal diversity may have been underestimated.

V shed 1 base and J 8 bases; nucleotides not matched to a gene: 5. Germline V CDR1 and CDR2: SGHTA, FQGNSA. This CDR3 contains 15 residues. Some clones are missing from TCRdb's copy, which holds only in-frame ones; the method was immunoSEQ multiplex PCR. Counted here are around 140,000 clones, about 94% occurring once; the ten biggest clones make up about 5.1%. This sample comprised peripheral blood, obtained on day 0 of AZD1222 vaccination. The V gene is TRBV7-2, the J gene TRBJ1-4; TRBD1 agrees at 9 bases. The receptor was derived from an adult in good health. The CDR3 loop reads CASSLVGQGGEKLFF. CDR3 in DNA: TGTGCCAGCAGCTTAGTGGGACAGGGTGGGGAAAAACTGTTTTTT.